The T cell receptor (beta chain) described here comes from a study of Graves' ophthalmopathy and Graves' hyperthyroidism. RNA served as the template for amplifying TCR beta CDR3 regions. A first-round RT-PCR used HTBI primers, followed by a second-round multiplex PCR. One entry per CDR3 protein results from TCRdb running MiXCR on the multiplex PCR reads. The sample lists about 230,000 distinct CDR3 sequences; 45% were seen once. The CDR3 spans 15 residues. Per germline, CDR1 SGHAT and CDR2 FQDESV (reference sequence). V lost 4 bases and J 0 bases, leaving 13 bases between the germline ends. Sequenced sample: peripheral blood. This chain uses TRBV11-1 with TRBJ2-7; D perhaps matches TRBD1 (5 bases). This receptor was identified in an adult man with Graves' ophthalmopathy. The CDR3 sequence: CASSSATALSYEQYF. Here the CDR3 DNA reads TGTGCCAGCAGCTCTGCGACAGCTCTCTCCTACGAGCAGTACTTC.